This T cell receptor beta chain was documented in a study of blood T cells in healthy people across ages. Whole-study results and caveats: Roughly linearly, TCR beta diversity per million T cells fell as age increased. For the donors, CMV status was unknown and possibly confounded expanded clonotype changes.

Alongside a J-beta primer mix, a sample-barcoded 5' primer served in a second PCR lasting 7 to 11 cycles. MiXCR was run by TCRdb on the 5' RACE reads, yielding one entry per CDR3 protein. The sample has about 1.4 million distinct CDR3 sequences, almost 60% seen once. This clonotype was counted a few times. Its antigen is unidentified. V dropped 5 bases and J dropped 2; count of bases not matched to a gene: 6. The CDR3 runs 14 residues. CDR1 is SGHRS and CDR2 is YFSETQ in the germline V gene. The rearrangement links TRBV5-1 to TRBJ2-5; 7 nucleotides match TRBD2. What was sequenced was blood. This TCR was recovered from a man between 18 and 35 years old in good health. In DNA, the CDR3 is TGCGCCAGCAGTGGCGGGGGTCTACAAGAGACCCAGTACTTC. Residues: CASSGGGLQETQYF.